The clone carrying this T cell receptor (beta chain) was detected many times. Its antigen is unidentified. TCRdb itself ran the multiplex PCR reads through MiXCR, one entry per CDR3 protein. Altogether 160,000 or so distinct CDR3 sequences are present, 33% being singletons, with the ten largest covering more than 3.5%. Axillary draining lymph nodes of breast cancer patients supplied the node samples. CDR3 size: 17 residues. Trimming cost V 3 bases and J 1 base, with 19 bases left between them. Looked up from germline, CDR1 is ENHRY and CDR2 is SYGVKD. The sample belongs to a study of breast tumors, draining lymph nodes, adjacent tissues. Study-level points and caveats: Compared with lymph nodes, tumors were less diverse; compared with nontumor tissue, more. Compared with basal-like, luminal-like tumors shared significantly more repertoire with nontumor tissue. The lymph node origin of tumor T cells was framed as consistent with a hypothesis, not demonstrated. Most tumor T cells seemingly derive from lymph node, then expand in tumor.

The TCR was taken from a female donor with breast cancer. Some clones in this sample may be carry-over from other donors' samples. The sequencing input was axillary lymph node tissue. This chain links TRBV10-3 with TRBJ2-7; possible D gene TRBD1, 5 bases. The CDR3 DNA follows: TGTGCCATCAGTGAACGTTCAGGGCCGGTCGCGTCCTACGAGCAGTACTTC. Amino acid sequence: CAISERSGPVASYEQYF.